This passage covers 17 T cell receptor beta chains from one sample sequenced in a study of siplizumab effects on memory and regulatory T cells. TCRdb's table, derived via immunoSEQ multiplex PCR, lists solely in-frame clones and lacks some. The sample lists around 120,000 clones; 90% to 95% were seen once. Sequenced: non-Treg CD4+ T cells sorted from blood. The source of these receptors is a human donor in good health.

The chain couples TRBV13 to TRBJ2-6, with 9 bases matching TRBD1. V was clipped by 5 bases and J by 0 bases; unmatched bases: 8. Germline V gene sequence: CDR1 PRHDT, CDR2 FYEKMQ (reference sequence). The CDR3 spans 18 residues. The CDR3, as DNA: TGTGCCAGCAGCGCGTGGACAGGGGCCGCCTCTGGGGCCAACGTCCTGACTTTC. This encodes CASSAWTGAASGANVLTF.

Written as DNA, the CDR3 is TGTGCCAGAGAAGGGATCTCCTACAATGAGCAGTTCTTC. It codes for CAREGISYNEQFF. This rearrangement joins TRBV30 to TRBJ2-1; D not certain. The germline V and J ends were trimmed by 8 bases and 0 bases, with 11 bases remaining between them. Germline CDR1 GTSNPN, CDR2 SVGIG (reference sequence). This CDR3 contains 13 residues.

The chain combines TRBV6-5 with TRBJ2-7, with D perhaps TRBD2 (6 bases). The CDR3 has 13 amino acids. From germline, CDR1 is MNHEY and CDR2 SVGAGI. The V end was cut by 7 bases, the J end by 4 bases, with 14 bases between. The CDR3 sequence is CASKRDSYYEQYF. CDR3 DNA sequence: TGTGCCAGCAAACGGGACTCGTATTACGAGCAGTACTTC.

This chain uses TRBV7-8 with TRBJ2-7, with TRBD2 identical over 10 bases. Trimming took 1 base from V and 6 from J; bases not matched to a gene: 6. This CDR3 has 15 residues. Germline lookup yields CDR1 SGHVS and CDR2 FQNEAQ. CDR3: CASSLVSGRAGEQYF. The CDR3 region has the DNA TGTGCCAGCAGCTTAGTAAGCGGGAGGGCGGGCGAGCAGTACTTC.

The genes are TRBV11-2 and TRBJ2-5, with a possible D match to TRBD1 (6 bases). Trimming shortened V by 6 bases and J by 4 bases, and 9 bases separated the two germline ends. The V gene's germline CDR1 is SGHAT and CDR2 FQNNGV. The CDR3 runs 12 residues. The CDR3: CASRTGTETQYF. The CDR3 DNA follows: TGTGCCAGCAGAACAGGGACAGAGACCCAGTACTTC. Filled out from reference TRBV11-2 and TRBJ2-5, the complete variable domain reads EAGVAQSPRYKIIEKRQSVAFWCNPISGHATLYWYQQILGQGPKLLIQFQNNGVVDDSQLPKDRFSAERLKGVDSTLKIQPAKLEDSAVYLCASRTGTETQYFGPGTRLLVL.

Remarks on this clone: Other DNA sequences of this sample code for an identical CDR3. The chain is built from TRBV7-2 and TRBJ1-1; 7 bases align to TRBD1. Germline CDR1 is SGHTA and CDR2 is FQGNSA. The CDR3 sequence is 14 residues long. Losses at the gene ends were 1 base for V and 1 base for J; bases not matched to a gene: 0. The CDR3 nucleotides are TGTGCCAGCAGCTTAGGACAGGGGAACACTGAAGCTTTCTTT. It is translated as CASSLGQGNTEAFF.

The V and J genes are TRBV6-5 and TRBJ2-5; 9 bases fit TRBD1. The better agreement between TRBJ2-7 and the DNA end casts doubt on the J call. Germline V gene lookup returns CDR1 MNHEY and CDR2 SVGAGI. The CDR3 loop spans 14 amino acids. CDR3 DNA: TGTGCCAGCAGTTATCGGGACAGGGCCTACGAGCAGTACTTC. Translation: CASSYRDRAYEQYF.

The genes are TRBV7-9 and TRBJ2-1, with D unclear. The germline V and J ends were trimmed by 5 bases and 6 bases, with 14 bases remaining between them. The CDR3 runs to 14 residues. CDR1 is SEHNR and CDR2 is FQNEAQ in the germline V gene (reference sequence). CDR3 bases: TGTGCCAGCAGCCCGGCCCTGGCTGGCAATGAGCAGTTCTTC. It codes for CASSPALAGNEQFF.

The chain carries TRBV7-9 and TRBJ2-3, with 7 bases identical to TRBD2. With 5 bases clipped from V and 5 bases from J, the junction kept 10 bases outside the gene matches. Per germline, CDR1 SEHNR and CDR2 FQNEAQ (reference sequence). There are 15 residues in the CDR3. Here the CDR3 reads CASSTTGRREDTQYF. CDR3 in DNA: TGTGCCAGCAGCACTACCGGGAGGCGGGAAGATACGCAGTATTTT.

This rearrangement joins TRBV5-1 to TRBJ1-5; unclear D gene. V was clipped by 4 bases and J by 2 bases, with 19 bases between them. Germline V CDR1 and CDR2: SGHRS, YFSETQ. This CDR3 has 17 residues. The CDR3 spells CASSPTDGRSGNQPQHF. CDR3 bases: TGCGCCAGCAGCCCGACGGACGGGAGGTCGGGCAATCAGCCCCAGCATTTT.

The rearrangement links TRBV19 to TRBJ2-2; 9 nucleotides line up with TRBD1. V shed 3 bases, J shed 6 bases, and the junction held 5 bases outside the gene matches. This CDR3 is 15 amino acids long. Germline loops: CDR1 LNHDA, CDR2 SQIVND (reference sequence). The chain's CDR3 is CASSIYRGLAGELFF. The CDR3 DNA is TGTGCCAGTAGTATCTACAGGGGGCTGGCCGGGGAGCTGTTTTTT.

The sample holds one count of this clone. The V gene is TRBV6-1, the J gene TRBJ2-5; D unclear. Trimming took off 3 bases at V and 5 bases at J, with 10 bases between the two ends. The V gene's germline CDR1 is MNHNS and CDR2 SASEGT. The CDR3 sequence is 13 residues long. CDR3 DNA: TGTGCCAGCAGTGAGCCATCAAGGGAGACCCAGTACTTC. Its translation is CASSEPSRETQYF.

In this sample, this clone turned up once. V gene TRBV4-1 combines with J gene TRBJ2-3; TRBD2 is a possible D gene (6 bases). V lost 7 bases, J lost 4 bases, and 18 bases lay in between. Germline V CDR1 and CDR2: MGHRA, YSYEKL. This CDR3 comprises 15 residues. The CDR3 DNA sequence: TGCGCCAGCAACCGGGGTCCGGGAGAGCCAGATACGCAGTATTTT. This sequence encodes CASNRGPGEPDTQYF.

This sequence joins TRBV9 and TRBJ1-1; 8 bases agree with TRBD1. V dropped 3 bases and J dropped 10; count of bases not matched to a gene: 11. This CDR3 contains 14 residues. Germline-derived CDR1 and CDR2 are SGDLS and YYNGEE. CDR3 sequence reads: CASSAGQGIPGAFF. CDR3 DNA: TGTGCCAGCAGCGCCGGACAGGGTATTCCTGGAGCTTTCTTT.

This clone appeared a single time. The chain recombines TRBV7-9 with TRBJ2-2; 7 bases agree with TRBD1. V lost 4 bases and J lost 5; bases outside the gene matches: 4. This CDR3 contains 14 residues. In germline, CDR1 is SEHNR, CDR2 FQNEAQ (reference sequence). The CDR3 is CASSSTGRTGELFF. CDR3 coding DNA: TGTGCCAGCAGCTCGACAGGGAGAACCGGGGAGCTGTTTTTT.

This chain joins TRBV6-1 and TRBJ1-5; 7 bases are a match to TRBD1. Germline trimming cut 2 bases from V and 4 bases from J; bases unmatched to any gene: 8. The germline V gene has CDR1 MNHNS and CDR2 SASEGT. The CDR3 extends over 16 amino acids. The CDR3: CASSERGGMYNQPQHF. The CDR3 DNA follows: TGTGCCAGCAGTGAAAGAGGGGGCATGTATAATCAGCCCCAGCATTTT.

The chain couples TRBV6-5 to TRBJ2-1; no definite D call. The ends were cut back, 2 bases at V and 7 bases at J, with 6 bases in the middle. Germline assignment: CDR1 MNHEY and CDR2 SVGAGI. The CDR3 runs 12 residues. As DNA, the CDR3 is TGTGCCAGCAGTTACCCCGATAATGAGCAGTTCTTC. It translates to CASSYPDNEQFF.